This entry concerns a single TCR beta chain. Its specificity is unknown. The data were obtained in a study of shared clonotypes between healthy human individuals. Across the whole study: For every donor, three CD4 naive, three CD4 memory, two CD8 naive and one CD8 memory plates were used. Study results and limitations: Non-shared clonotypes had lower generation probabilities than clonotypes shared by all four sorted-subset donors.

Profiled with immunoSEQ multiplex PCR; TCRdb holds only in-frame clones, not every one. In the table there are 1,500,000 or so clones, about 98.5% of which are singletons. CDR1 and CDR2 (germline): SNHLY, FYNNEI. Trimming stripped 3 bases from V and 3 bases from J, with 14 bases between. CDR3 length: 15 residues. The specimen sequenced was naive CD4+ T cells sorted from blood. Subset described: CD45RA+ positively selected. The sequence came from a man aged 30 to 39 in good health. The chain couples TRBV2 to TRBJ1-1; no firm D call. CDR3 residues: CASSDSAPADTEAFF. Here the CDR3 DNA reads TGTGCCAGCAGTGATTCCGCACCGGCGGACACTGAAGCTTTCTTT.